This TCR beta chain was sequenced for a study of CD8+CD57+ T cells in acquired aplastic anemia. Study details: Average DNA yield from sorted CD4+ and CD8+ cells was approximately 3 ug. Overall study results and limits: The study found no significant CD8+ Simpson's diversity difference between patients and controls. In common between the patients and the controls were approximately 30 CD8+ CDR3 sequences.

Only patients with CD8+CD57+ cell expansion on flow cytometry were chosen for sequencing. There was no therapy given to any patient before the blood sampling took place. This clonotype was recorded at least ten times. Its antigen is still unknown. Trimming shortened V by 7 bases and J by 8 bases, and 11 bases separated the two germline ends. The CDR3 spans 11 residues. Genomic DNA was employed as the template in profiling TCR beta VDJ and CDR3. MiXCR, run by TCRdb on the reads, gives a single entry per CDR3 protein. The sample has about 160,000 distinct CDR3 sequences, 47% seen once. V is TRBV12-3 or TRBV12-4 and J is TRBJ1-2; D not certain. Sequences were obtained from sorted CD4+, CD8+, or CD8+CD57+ T cells (not recorded which) from PBMCs. This clonotype was obtained from a human donor with aplastic anemia. The CDR3 DNA is TGTGCCAGCACTCTCCTGCGCGGCTACACCTTC. Translation: CASTLLRGYTF.